This T cell receptor beta chain derives from a study of T-cell reconstitution after alpha-beta-depleted transplantation in children. Findings and caveats of the study: The origin of high day-60 TCRbeta diversity in some patients lay in surviving recipient T cells and thymic progenitors. Several hundred expanded graft clones reportedly supplied alpha-beta T cells about two months after transplant. Newly made T cells mostly supplied T-cell counts and diversity one year after transplant.

Using unique molecular identifiers, the investigators prepared the TCRbeta library. From the PCR reads, TCRdb called clonotypes with MiXCR, one entry per CDR3 protein. Of 100,000 or so distinct CDR3 sequences in the sample, roughly a quarter were seen once. The sample holds a few counts of this clonotype. Its antigen is still unknown. Germline V gene sequence: CDR1 MRHNA, CDR2 SNTAGT. The CDR3 extends over 13 amino acids. Trimming removed 4 bases at V and 5 bases at J, with 11 bases between. The sequenced sample was PBMCs, obtained before TCRalphabeta/CD19-depleted stem cell transplant. The source of this sequence is a boy aged 2 to 10 with acute lymphoblastic leukemia, due to receive a stem cell transplant. The chain combines TRBV6-4 with TRBJ2-5; D is ambiguous. CDR3 loop: CASSVNYRETQYF. As DNA, the CDR3 is TGTGCCAGCAGTGTAAACTACCGGGAGACCCAGTACTTC.